Below, 21 T cell receptor delta chains from the same sample are listed, as sequenced in a study of γδ T cells in repeated Plasmodium falciparum infection. Vgamma9/Vdelta2+ and Vdelta2-negative gammadelta T cells were flow-sorted from PBMC for bulk sequencing. TCRdb reprocessed the multiplex PCR reads using CATT. This table holds under 65,000 delta-chain clones, over 1.5% found once. The specimen was gamma-delta T cells from blood. These receptors all come from a pool of human donors (malaria-infected and uninfected, not separated).

In the case of this clone: The protein TCRdb lists belongs to a much larger clone and differs from this DNA's translation at residue 3, which points to a read error; the protein shown is made from the DNA. The gene calls are TRDV1 and TRDJ1, with 10 bases fitting TRDD3. Per germline, CDR1 TSWWSYY and CDR2 QGS. There are 19 residues in the CDR3. For the CDR3, the DNA is TGTGCTCCTGGGGGACAAATAGTCCTGGGGGATAGGAAATCCGATAAACTCATCTTT. This encodes CAPGGQIVLGDRKSDKLIF.

This clone turned up a few times. The protein held in TCRdb is that of a much larger clone and does not match this DNA's translation at residue 3, likely because of a read error; the protein shown is translated from the DNA. The chain combines TRDV2 with TRDJ1, with 9 bases aligning to TRDD3. No J gene is reported in TCRdb; it was inferred here by comparing the DNA with germline. The CDR3 runs 17 residues. CDR1 and CDR2 (germline): GEAIGNYY, EKD. The CDR3 sequence: CAGDTLLGDPYTDKLIF. The CDR3 DNA reads TGTGCCGGTGACACCTTACTGGGGGACCCATACACCGATAAACTCATCTTT.

A few counts support this clone. For this DNA, TCRdb reports the protein of a much larger clone, which diverges at residue 20, most likely from a read error; the protein presented here is translated directly from the DNA. This rearrangement joins TRDV1 to TRDJ1; 9 bases agree with TRDD3. V shed 3 bases, J shed 6 bases, and the junction held 38 bases outside the gene matches. Germline lookup yields CDR1 TSWWSYY and CDR2 QGS. The CDR3 covers 25 residues. CDR3: CALGEALFLRWVPGGSRLRDYKLIF. The CDR3 region has the DNA TGTGCTCTTGGGGAGGCCCTATTCCTACGTTGGGTGCCTGGGGGATCCCGCCTACGGGACTATAAACTCATCTTT.

This clone was observed a handful of times. The mismatch at residue 18 between this DNA's translation and the TCRdb protein of a much larger clone likely reflects a read error; the protein shown is translated from the DNA. V and J are TRDV2 and TRDJ1, with 9 bases aligning to TRDD2. No J segment appears in TCRdb, so it was assigned here by matching the sequence to germline. Per germline, CDR1 GEAIGNYY and CDR2 EKD. V dropped 3 bases and J dropped 9; count of bases not matched to a gene: 31. This CDR3 is 21 amino acids long. The CDR3 loop reads CACDQAPSYVEGKVRNDELIF. The CDR3 bases are TGTGCCTGTGACCAAGCACCTTCCTACGTGGAGGGAAAGGTTCGTAACGACGAACTCATCTTT.

Notes on this clone: This DNA's translation differs at residue 8 from TCRdb's protein, which comes from a much larger clone; a read error is likely, and the protein shown is translated from the DNA. V is TRDV2 and J is TRDJ1; D remains ambiguous. The J gene is not listed in TCRdb, so it was assigned here from a DNA match to germline. The CDR3 spans 19 residues. Germline V gene sequence: CDR1 GEAIGNYY, CDR2 EKD. Trimming pared 4 bases from V and 0 bases from J, leaving 26 bases between. The CDR3 sequence: CACDNPASLDCGYTDKLIF. DNA of the CDR3: TGTGCCTGTGATAATCCCGCCTCCCTTGACTGCGGGTACACCGATAAACTCATCTTT.

Worth noting for this clone: This DNA's translation and the protein TCRdb lists, from a much larger clone, do not match at residue 9, likely due to a read error; the protein shown is translated from the DNA. V gene TRDV3 combines with J gene TRDJ1; TRDD3 agrees at 9 bases. Unmatched junction bases numbered 12, after V lost 2 bases and J lost 8 bases. CDR1 is TVYSNPD, CDR2 GDNSRS, per germline (reference sequence). The CDR3 is 14 residues long. This chain's CDR3 is CAFERYWGTRKLIF. As DNA, the CDR3 is TGTGCCTTTGAACGGTACTGGGGGACAAGAAAACTCATCTTT.

In its sample, this clone was seen many times. The TCRdb protein comes from a much larger clone and disagrees with this DNA's translation at residue 11, likely due to a read error; the protein given here is derived from the DNA. This chain connects TRDV1 to TRDJ1; no reliable D call. Germline V gene data show CDR1 as TSWWSYY and CDR2 as QGS. CDR3 length: 17 amino acids. The V gene lost 2 bases and the J gene lost 3 bases, with 19 bases spanning the gap. The CDR3 region has the DNA TGTGCTCTTGGGGAAGGAACAAGGAGCCCGCCCTCCGATAAACTCATCTTT. Translated, it gives CALGEGTRSPPSDKLIF.

This clone was seen ten or more times. This likely traces to a read error, being one base from a far larger clone. In the same sample, other DNA sequences code for this CDR3. The chain recombines TRDV1 with TRDJ1, with TRDD3 matching 8 bases. Since TCRdb gives no J gene, matching the DNA to germline was used here to assign it. The CDR3 extends over 17 amino acids. Looked up from germline, CDR1 is TSWWSYY and CDR2 is QGS. CDR3 in DNA: TGTGCCCTTGGGGAAGGAACTTTGGGGGATTACACGGATAAACTCATCTTT. Protein: CALGEGTLGDYTDKLIF.

In its sample, this clone was seen a few times. The TCRdb protein comes from a much larger clone and disagrees with this DNA's translation at residue 3, likely due to a read error; the protein given here is derived from the DNA. V gene TRDV1 combines with J gene TRDJ2; a possible D gene is TRDD3 (5 bases). In the absence of a J gene in TCRdb, the DNA was matched to germline to assign it here. CDR1 and CDR2 (germline): TSWWSYY, QGS. This CDR3 contains 20 residues. The CDR3 sequence: CAFGELGLSLLRALTAQLFF. The CDR3 DNA reads as TGTGCTTTTGGGGAACTTGGCCTCAGCCTCCTCAGGGCTTTGACAGCACAACTCTTCTTT.

In this sample, this clone turned up a few times. A far larger clone is off by one base, so a read error is likely. In the same sample, other DNA sequences code for this CDR3. The V gene is TRDV1, the J gene TRDJ1, with TRDD3 identical over 13 bases. Germline V gives CDR1 TSWWSYY, CDR2 QGS. This CDR3 contains 20 residues. The CDR3 here is CALGELGLFTGGYDTDKLIF. The CDR3 DNA reads TGTGCTCTTGGGGAACTAGGTCTCTTTACTGGGGGATACGACACCGATAAGCTCATCTTT.

This clone was detected only a few times. TCRdb assigns this DNA the protein of a much larger clone, which departs from its translation at residue 12; this likely reflects a read error, and the protein shown comes from translating the DNA. The chain uses TRDV2 and TRDJ1, with D unresolved. In the absence of a J gene in TCRdb, the DNA was matched to germline to assign it here. The CDR3 has 21 amino acids. Trimming cost V 3 bases and J 6 bases, with 37 bases left between them. CDR1 and CDR2 from the germline V gene are GEAIGNYY and EKD. Here the CDR3 DNA reads TGTGCCTGTGACCCAATAACGCCTGAGGGTTCGAACCCGGGGCCTCTTAATAAACTCATCTTT. It is translated as CACDPITPEGSNPGPLNKLIF.

This clone has just a few counts. Given a far larger clone just one base away, this is likely a sequencing read error. Other DNA sequences within the sample encode an identical CDR3. This sequence joins TRDV3 and TRDJ1, with D uncertain. Since TCRdb gives no J gene, matching the DNA to germline was used here to assign it. CDR3 length: 12 amino acids. The germline V gene encodes CDR1 TVYSNPD and CDR2 GDNSRS (reference sequence). V shed 1 base and J shed 2 bases, with 8 bases lying between them. CDR3 bases: TGTGCCTTTAAACCCTATACCGATAAACTCATCTTT. The encoded protein is CAFKPYTDKLIF.

Remarks on this clone: This is likely an artifact of a read error, given a far larger clone one base away. The sample carries other DNA sequences with the same CDR3. The CDR3 sequence is CAFLEEPSYALYTGPKLIF. CDR3 DNA: TGTGCCTTTTTAGAGGAGCCTTCCTACGCACTTTATACTGGCCCAAAACTCATCTTT. The chain carries TRDV3 and TRDJ1; 9 bases line up with TRDD2. Losses at the gene ends were 2 bases for V and 8 bases for J; bases not matched to a gene: 27. Germline V gives CDR1 TVYSNPD, CDR2 GDNSRS (reference sequence). The CDR3 sequence is 19 residues long.

Remarks on this clone: A far larger clone is one nucleotide away, so this likely arose from a read error. This same CDR3 is encoded by further DNA sequences in the sample. The chain links TRDV1 to TRDJ1, with a tentative D call TRDD3 (6 bases). Matching the DNA to germline supplied the J gene, which TCRdb does not give. This CDR3 is 28 amino acids long. The germline V gene encodes CDR1 TSWWSYY and CDR2 QGS. The V end lost 0 bases, the J end lost 0 bases, and 47 bases lay between the germline ends. The CDR3 DNA sequence: TGTGCTCTTGGGGAACTTGCCCGAAAAGGGCTTGGGGGGTACCCCCTCGATTCCGGTACCCTTTACACCGATAAACTCATCTTT. Its protein is CALGELARKGLGGYPLDSGTLYTDKLIF.

In its sample, this clone was seen many times. A far larger clone is off by one base, so a read error is likely. The same CDR3 also results from other DNA sequences found in this sample. The chain is built from TRDV3 and TRDJ1, with a weak D call TRDD3 (6 bases). The length of the CDR3 is 16 residues. Germline V CDR1 and CDR2: TVYSNPD, GDNSRS (reference sequence). The CDR3 coding sequence is TGTGCCCCCTTATCCACCGGAGATACGTACACCGATAAGCTCATCTTT. It is translated as CAPLSTGDTYTDKLIF.

Worth noting for this clone: TCRdb shows a much larger clone's protein in place of this DNA's translation, and the two differ at residues 6 and 13, likely through a read error; the protein shown is translated from the DNA. This rearrangement joins TRDV1 to TRDJ1, with 12 bases fitting TRDD3. The CDR3 covers 27 residues. From germline, CDR1 is TSWWSYY and CDR2 QGS. V dropped 5 bases and J dropped 0; count of bases not matched to a gene: 37. The CDR3 spells CALGPSQPPSLGVYWGIPNGYTDKLIF. CDR3 nucleotide sequence: TGTGCTCTTGGGCCCTCCCAGCCTCCATCGCTTGGGGTGTACTGGGGGATACCGAACGGGTACACCGATAAACTCATCTTT.

Only a few counts were recorded for this clone. With a far larger clone one base away, a read error is the likely cause. Other DNA sequences of this sample code for an identical CDR3. No call exists for the J gene, whereas the V gene is TRDV1; the DNA was not compared with TRDD3, the D call given in the table. Germline lookup yields CDR1 TSWWSYY and CDR2 QGS. The CDR3 extends over 24 amino acids. CDR3 amino acids: CALGELRTGGYCKGGSWDTRQMFF. The CDR3, as DNA: TGTGCTCTTGGGGAACTAAGGACGGGGGGATACTGCAAGGGAGGGTCCTGGGACACCCGACAGATGTTCTTC.

This clone has only a few counts. TCRdb records a much larger clone's protein for this DNA, with a difference at residue 15 that likely arises from a read error; the protein given is the translation of the DNA. The genes are TRDV1 and TRDJ1; D gene unclear. The CDR3 totals 18 residues. Germline assignment: CDR1 TSWWSYY and CDR2 QGS. CDR3 DNA sequence: TGTGCTCTTGGGGTCCATCGAGCCCAGGTCGAGTACACCGATAGACTCATCTTT. Its translation: CALGVHRAQVEYTDRLIF.

By sample fraction, this clone is medium-sized. This CDR3 is also generated by other DNA sequences in the sample. The CDR3: CALGEYLSPIRKLTLGVTDKLIF. The CDR3 DNA is TGTGCTCTTGGGGAATATCTTTCCCCGATTAGGAAACTCACTCTGGGGGTCACCGATAAACTCATCTTT. This chain connects TRDV1 to TRDJ1; TRDD3 matches 7 bases. From germline, CDR1 is TSWWSYY and CDR2 QGS. The trim removed 2 bases at V and 1 base at J, leaving 28 bases unmatched. The CDR3 spans 23 residues.

This clone was seen repeatedly, ten times or more. TCRdb attributes to this sequence the protein of a much larger clone, which differs from the DNA translation at residue 9; a read error is likely, and the protein displayed is translated from the DNA. V is TRDV1 and J is TRDJ1; D remains unclear. V was shortened by 1 base and J by 11 bases, with 11 bases between the two germline ends. The CDR3 has 12 residues. CDR1 is TSWWSYY, CDR2 QGS, per germline. The CDR3 DNA reads as TGTGCTCTTGGGGAACGGGGCCACAACCTCATCTTT. Translating gives CALGERGHNLIF.

A note on this clone: The protein that TCRdb holds for this DNA derives from a much larger clone and differs from the translated DNA at residue 21, which likely indicates a read error; the protein shown here is translated from the DNA. The chain joins TRDV1 to TRDJ1, with D tentatively TRDD3 (5 bases). This CDR3 is built from 23 residues. CDR1 is TSWWSYY, CDR2 QGS, per germline. CDR3 sequence: CALGVRRGAAQEAYTVLTDKRIF. In nucleotides, the CDR3 is TGTGCTCTTGGGGTCCGTAGGGGGGCGGCCCAAGAGGCGTATACTGTCCTCACCGATAAACGCATCTTT.